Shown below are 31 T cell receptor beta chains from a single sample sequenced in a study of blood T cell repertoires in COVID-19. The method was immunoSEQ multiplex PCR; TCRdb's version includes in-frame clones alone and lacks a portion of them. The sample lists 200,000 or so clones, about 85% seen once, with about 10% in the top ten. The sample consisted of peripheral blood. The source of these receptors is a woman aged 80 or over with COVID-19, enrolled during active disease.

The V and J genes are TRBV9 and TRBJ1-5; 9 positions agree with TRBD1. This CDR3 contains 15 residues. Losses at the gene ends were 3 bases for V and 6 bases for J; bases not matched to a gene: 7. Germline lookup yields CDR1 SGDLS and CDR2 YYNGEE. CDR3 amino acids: CASSETGGGVQPQHF. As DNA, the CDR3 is TGTGCCAGCAGCGAGACAGGGGGGGGAGTTCAGCCCCAGCATTTT.

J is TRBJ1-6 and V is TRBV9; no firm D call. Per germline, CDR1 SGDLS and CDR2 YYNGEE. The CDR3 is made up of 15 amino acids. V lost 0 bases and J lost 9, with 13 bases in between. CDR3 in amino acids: CASSVGEGRGSPLHF. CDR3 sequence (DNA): TGTGCCAGCAGCGTAGGCGAGGGCAGAGGTTCACCCCTCCACTTT.

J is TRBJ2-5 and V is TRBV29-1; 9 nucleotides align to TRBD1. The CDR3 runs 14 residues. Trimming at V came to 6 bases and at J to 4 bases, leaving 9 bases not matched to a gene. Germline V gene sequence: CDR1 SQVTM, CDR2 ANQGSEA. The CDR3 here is CSVGTGSGRETQYF. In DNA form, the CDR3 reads TGCAGCGTCGGGACAGGGTCTGGGCGAGAGACCCAGTACTTC.

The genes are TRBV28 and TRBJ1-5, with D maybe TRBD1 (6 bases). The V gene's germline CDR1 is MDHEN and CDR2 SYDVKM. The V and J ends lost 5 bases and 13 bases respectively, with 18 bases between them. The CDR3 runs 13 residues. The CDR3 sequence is CASSPPGGSNQHF. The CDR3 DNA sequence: TGTGCCAGCAGTCCCCCGGGGGGCAGTAATCAGCATTTT.

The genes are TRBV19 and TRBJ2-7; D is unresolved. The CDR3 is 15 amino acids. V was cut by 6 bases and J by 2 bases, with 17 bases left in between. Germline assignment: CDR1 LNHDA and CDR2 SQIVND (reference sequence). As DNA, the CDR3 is TGTGCCAGTAGCATTCTCGGGTCCCCAACCTACGAGCAGTACTTC. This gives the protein CASSILGSPTYEQYF.

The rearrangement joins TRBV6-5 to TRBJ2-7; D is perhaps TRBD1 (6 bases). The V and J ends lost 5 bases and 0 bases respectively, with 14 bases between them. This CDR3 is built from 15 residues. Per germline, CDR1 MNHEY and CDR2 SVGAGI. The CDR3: CASSRHLDSSYEQYV. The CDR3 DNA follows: TGTGCCAGCAGTCGTCACCTGGACAGCTCCTACGAGCAGTACGTC.

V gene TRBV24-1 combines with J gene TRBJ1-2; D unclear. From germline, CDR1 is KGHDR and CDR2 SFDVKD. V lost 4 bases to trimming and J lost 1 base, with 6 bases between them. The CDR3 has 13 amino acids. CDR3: CATSEYNNYGYTF. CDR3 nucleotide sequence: TGTGCCACCAGTGAATACAATAACTATGGCTACACCTTC.

The CDR3 loop reads CASSPGTRSNTGELFF. In DNA form, the CDR3 reads TGTGCCAGCAGCCCGGGGACACGATCGAACACCGGGGAGCTGTTTTTT. This chain links TRBV11-3 with TRBJ2-2, with D possibly matching TRBD1 (6 bases). V gave up 5 bases and J gave up 0 bases, with 13 bases separating them. Germline CDR1 is SGHNT and CDR2 is YENEEA. The CDR3 spans 16 residues.

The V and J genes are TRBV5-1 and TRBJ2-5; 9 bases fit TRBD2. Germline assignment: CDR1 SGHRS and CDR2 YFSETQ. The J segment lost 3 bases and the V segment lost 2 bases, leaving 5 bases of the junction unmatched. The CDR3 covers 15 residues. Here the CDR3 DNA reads TGCGCCAGCAGCTTTGCGGGGGGGCCGGAAGAGACCCAGTACTTC. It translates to CASSFAGGPEETQYF.

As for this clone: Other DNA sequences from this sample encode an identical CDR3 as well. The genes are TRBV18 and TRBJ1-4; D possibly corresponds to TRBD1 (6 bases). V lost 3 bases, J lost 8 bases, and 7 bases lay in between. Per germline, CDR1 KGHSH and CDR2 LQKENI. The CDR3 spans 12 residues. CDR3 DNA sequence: TGTGCCAGCTCACCGCAGGGGGAAAAACTGTTTTTT. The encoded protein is CASSPQGEKLFF.

CDR3 in amino acids: CAISGGGHEQYV. The CDR3 nucleotides read TGTGCCATCAGTGGAGGGGGCCACGAGCAGTACGTC. The chain employs TRBV10-3 and TRBJ2-7, with TRBD1 matching 7 bases. J was trimmed by 5 bases and V by 4 bases; bases with no gene match: 2. The CDR3 runs to 12 residues. CDR1 ENHRY and CDR2 SYGVKD come from the germline V gene.

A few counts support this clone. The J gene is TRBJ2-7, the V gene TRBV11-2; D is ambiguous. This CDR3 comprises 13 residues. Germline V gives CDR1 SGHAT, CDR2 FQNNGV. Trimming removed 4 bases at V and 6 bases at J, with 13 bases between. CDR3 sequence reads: CASSSSPVAEQYV. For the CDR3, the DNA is TGTGCCAGCAGCTCATCTCCGGTCGCCGAGCAGTACGTC.

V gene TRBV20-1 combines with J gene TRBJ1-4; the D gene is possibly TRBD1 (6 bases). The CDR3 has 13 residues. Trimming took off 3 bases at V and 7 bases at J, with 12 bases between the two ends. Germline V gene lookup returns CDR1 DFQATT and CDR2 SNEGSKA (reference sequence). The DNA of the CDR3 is TGCAGTGCTAGTGGGCAGGGGAGTGAAAAACTGTTTTTT. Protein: CSASGQGSEKLFF.

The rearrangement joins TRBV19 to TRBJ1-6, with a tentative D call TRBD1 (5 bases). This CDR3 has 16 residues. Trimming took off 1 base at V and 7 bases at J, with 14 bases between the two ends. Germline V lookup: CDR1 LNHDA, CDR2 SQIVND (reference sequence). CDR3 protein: CASSIVAGRANSPLHF. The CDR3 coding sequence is TGTGCCAGTAGTATAGTGGCAGGGCGCGCAAATTCACCCCTCCACTTT.

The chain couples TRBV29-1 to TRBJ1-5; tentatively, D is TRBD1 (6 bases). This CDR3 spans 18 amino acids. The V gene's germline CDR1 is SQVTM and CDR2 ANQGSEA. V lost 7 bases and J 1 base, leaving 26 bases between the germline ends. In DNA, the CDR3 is TGCAGCGAGAAACAGGGCAACGGGCGACAATCAAGCAATCAGCCCCAGCATTTT. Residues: CSEKQGNGRQSSNQPQHF.

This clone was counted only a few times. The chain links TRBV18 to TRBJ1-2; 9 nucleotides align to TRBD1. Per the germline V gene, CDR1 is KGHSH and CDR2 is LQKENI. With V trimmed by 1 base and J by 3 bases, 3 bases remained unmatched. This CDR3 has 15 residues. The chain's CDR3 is CASSPRDRVDYGYTF. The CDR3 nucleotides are TGTGCCAGCTCACCACGGGACAGGGTTGACTATGGCTACACCTTC.

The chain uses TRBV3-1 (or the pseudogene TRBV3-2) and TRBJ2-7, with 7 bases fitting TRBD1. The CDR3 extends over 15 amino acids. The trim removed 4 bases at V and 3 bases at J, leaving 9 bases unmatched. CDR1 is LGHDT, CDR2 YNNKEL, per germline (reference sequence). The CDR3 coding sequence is TGTGCCAGCAGCCGCTCCGGGACAGTAAGCTACGAGCAGTACTTC. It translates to CASSRSGTVSYEQYF.

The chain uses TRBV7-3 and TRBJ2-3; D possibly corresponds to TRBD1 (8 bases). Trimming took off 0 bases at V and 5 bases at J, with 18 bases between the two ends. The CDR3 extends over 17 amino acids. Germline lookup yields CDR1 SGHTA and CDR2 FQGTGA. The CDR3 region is CASSLTGGTGSGDTQYF. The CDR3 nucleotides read TGTGCCAGCAGCTTAACCGGGGGGACAGGAAGCGGAGATACGCAGTATTTT.

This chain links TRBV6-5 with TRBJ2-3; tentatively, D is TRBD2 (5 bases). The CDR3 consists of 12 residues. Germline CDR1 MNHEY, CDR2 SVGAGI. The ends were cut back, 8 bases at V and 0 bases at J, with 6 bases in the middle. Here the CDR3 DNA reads TGTGCCAGCCGGAGGAGCACAGATACGCAGTATTTT. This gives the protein CASRRSTDTQYF.

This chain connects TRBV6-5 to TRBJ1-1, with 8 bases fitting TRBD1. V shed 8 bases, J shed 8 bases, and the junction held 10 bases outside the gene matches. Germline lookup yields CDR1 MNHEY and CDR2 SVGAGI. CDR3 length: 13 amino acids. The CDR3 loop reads CASSRSGTGEAFF. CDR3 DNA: TGTGCCAGCTCTCGTTCCGGGACAGGCGAAGCTTTCTTT.

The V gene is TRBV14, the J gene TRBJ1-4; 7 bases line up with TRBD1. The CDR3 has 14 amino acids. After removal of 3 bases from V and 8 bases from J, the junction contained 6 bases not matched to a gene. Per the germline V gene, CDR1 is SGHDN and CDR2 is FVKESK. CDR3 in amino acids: CASSQGQSVEKLFF. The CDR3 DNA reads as TGTGCCAGCAGCCAGGGACAGTCGGTAGAAAAACTGTTTTTT. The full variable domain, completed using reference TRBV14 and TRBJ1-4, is EAGVTQFPSHSVIEKGQTVTLRCDPISGHDNLYWYRRVMGKEIKFLLHFVKESKQDESGMPNNRFLAERTGGTYSTLKVQPAELEDSGVYFCASSQGQSVEKLFFGSGTQLSVL.

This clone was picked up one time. CDR3 in DNA: TGTGCCACCAGCCCTGACAGGGGGAATGGCTACACCTTC. Protein: CATSPDRGNGYTF. This chain links TRBV15 with TRBJ1-2, with TRBD1 matching over 9 bases. The CDR3 totals 13 residues. The V and J ends lost 5 bases and 6 bases, in that order; junction bases with no gene match: 4. The V gene's germline CDR1 is LNHNV and CDR2 YYDKDF (reference sequence).

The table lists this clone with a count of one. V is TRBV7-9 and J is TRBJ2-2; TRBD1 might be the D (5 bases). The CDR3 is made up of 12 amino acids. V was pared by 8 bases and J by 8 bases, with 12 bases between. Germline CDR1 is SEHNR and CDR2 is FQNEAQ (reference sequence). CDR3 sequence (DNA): TGTGCCAGCGGCAAGGACATAGGGGAGCTGTTTTTT. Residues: CASGKDIGELFF. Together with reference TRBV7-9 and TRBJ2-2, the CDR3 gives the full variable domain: DTGVSQNPRHKITKRGQNVTFRCDPISEHNRLYWYRQTLGQGPEFLTYFQNEAQLEKSRLLSDRFSAERPKGSFSTLEIQRTEQGDSAMYLCASGKDIGELFFGEGSRLTVL.

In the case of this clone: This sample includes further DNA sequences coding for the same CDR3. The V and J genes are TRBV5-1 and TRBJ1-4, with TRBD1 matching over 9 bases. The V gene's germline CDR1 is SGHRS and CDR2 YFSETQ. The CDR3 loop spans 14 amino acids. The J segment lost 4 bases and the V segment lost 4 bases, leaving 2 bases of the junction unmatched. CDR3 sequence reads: CASSRGQGNEKLFF. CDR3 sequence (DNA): TGCGCCAGCAGCCGGGGACAGGGTAATGAAAAACTGTTTTTT. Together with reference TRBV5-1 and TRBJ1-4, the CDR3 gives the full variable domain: KAGVTQTPRYLIKTRGQQVTLSCSPISGHRSVSWYQQTPGQGLQFLFEYFSETQRNKGNFPGRFSGRQFSNSRSEMNVSTLELGDSALYLCASSRGQGNEKLFFGSGTQLSVL.

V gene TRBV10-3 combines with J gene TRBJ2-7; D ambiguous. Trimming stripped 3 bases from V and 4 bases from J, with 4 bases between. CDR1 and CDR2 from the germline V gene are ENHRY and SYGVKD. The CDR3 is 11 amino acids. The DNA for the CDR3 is TGTGCCATCAGTGACGAGTACGAGCAGTACGTC. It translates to CAISDEYEQYV.

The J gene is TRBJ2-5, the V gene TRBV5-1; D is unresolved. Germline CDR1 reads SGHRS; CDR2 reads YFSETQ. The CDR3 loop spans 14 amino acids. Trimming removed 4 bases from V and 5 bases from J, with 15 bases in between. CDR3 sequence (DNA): TGCGCCAGCAGCGGCGGAGCGTTCGGGGAGACCCAGTACTTC. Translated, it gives CASSGGAFGETQYF.

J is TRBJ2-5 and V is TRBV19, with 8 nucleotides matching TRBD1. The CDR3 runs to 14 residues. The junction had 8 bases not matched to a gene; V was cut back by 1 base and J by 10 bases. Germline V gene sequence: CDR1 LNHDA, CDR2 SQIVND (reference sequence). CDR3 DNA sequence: TGTGCCAGTAGTATAGGGGGACAGGCGACGGACCAGTACTTC. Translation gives CASSIGGQATDQYF.

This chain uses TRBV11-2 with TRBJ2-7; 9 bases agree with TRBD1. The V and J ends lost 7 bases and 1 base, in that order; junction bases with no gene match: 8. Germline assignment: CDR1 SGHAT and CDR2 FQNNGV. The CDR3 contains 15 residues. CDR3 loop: CASTKWGQGSYEQYF. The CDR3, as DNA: TGTGCCAGCACCAAATGGGGACAGGGATCCTACGAGCAGTACTTC.

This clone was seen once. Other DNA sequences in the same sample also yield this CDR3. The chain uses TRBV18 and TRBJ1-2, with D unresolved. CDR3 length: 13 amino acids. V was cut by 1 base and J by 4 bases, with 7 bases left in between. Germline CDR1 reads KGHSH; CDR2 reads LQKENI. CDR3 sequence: CASSPQGGYGYTF. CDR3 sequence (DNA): TGTGCCAGCTCACCACAGGGAGGCTATGGCTACACCTTC.

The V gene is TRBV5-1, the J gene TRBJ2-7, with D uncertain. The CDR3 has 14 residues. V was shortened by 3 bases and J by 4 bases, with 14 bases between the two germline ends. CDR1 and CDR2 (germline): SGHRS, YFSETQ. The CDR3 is CASSSPRLRYEQYV. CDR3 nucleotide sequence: TGCGCCAGCAGCTCCCCTCGTTTGCGGTACGAGCAGTACGTC.

DNA for the CDR3: TGTGCCAGCCGACTAGCGGGGGCCTACGAGCAGTACTTC. This sequence encodes CASRLAGAYEQYF. V is TRBV2 and J is TRBJ2-7; 12 nucleotides match TRBD2. V was clipped by 8 bases and J by 2 bases; unmatched bases: 1. The germline V gene has CDR1 SNHLY and CDR2 FYNNEI. The CDR3 runs 13 residues.